These 21 T cell receptor beta chains originate from one sample sequenced in a study of blood T cell repertoires in COVID-19. The assay was immunoSEQ multiplex PCR, and TCRdb's table has in-frame clones only and misses some. The sample has approximately 120,000 clones; more than 85% are singletons. Source material: peripheral blood. These receptors were obtained from a man aged 45-65 years with COVID-19, enrolled during active disease.

The chain employs TRBV27 and TRBJ1-3; D remains ambiguous. CDR1 is MNHEY and CDR2 is SMNVEV in the germline V gene (reference sequence). The CDR3 contains 15 residues. V gave up 2 bases and J gave up 0 bases, with 8 bases separating them. The DNA for the CDR3 is TGTGCCAGCAGTTTAAACCGGGTCTCTGGAAACACCATATATTTT. This translates into CASSLNRVSGNTIYF.

The V call is TRBV28, the J call TRBJ1-1, with D perhaps TRBD1 (6 bases). From germline, CDR1 is MDHEN and CDR2 SYDVKM. The CDR3 is made up of 14 amino acids. Between the trimmed V and J ends, which lost 6 bases and 4 bases, there was a span of 15 bases. CDR3 region: CASRPTGSVTEAFF. In DNA, the CDR3 is TGTGCCAGCAGGCCAACAGGGAGCGTCACTGAAGCTTTCTTT.

This chain uses TRBV24-1 with TRBJ2-2; D unresolved. V was pared by 4 bases and J by 4 bases, with 9 bases between. The length of the CDR3 is 14 residues. Germline CDR1 and CDR2: KGHDR and SFDVKD. The CDR3: CATSDPGTTGELFF. Here the CDR3 DNA reads TGTGCCACCAGTGACCCAGGTACCACCGGGGAGCTGTTTTTT.

The rearrangement links TRBV30 to TRBJ1-1; D uncertain. Trimming removed 3 bases at V and 7 bases at J, with 12 bases between. Germline loops: CDR1 GTSNPN, CDR2 SVGIG (reference sequence). The CDR3 spans 12 residues. The CDR3 nucleotides read TGTGCCTGGAGCCTACCGGGGAGTGAAGCTTTCTTT. Protein sequence: CAWSLPGSEAFF.

The chain has TRBV30 and TRBJ2-7; no definite D call. The CDR3 has 12 amino acids. Per germline, CDR1 GTSNPN and CDR2 SVGIG (reference sequence). V shed 5 bases and J shed 3 bases, with 11 bases lying between them. The CDR3 is CAWSQLNYEQYF. CDR3 nucleotides: TGTGCCTGGTCGCAGTTAAACTACGAGCAGTACTTC.

The chain couples TRBV5-1 to TRBJ1-2; D gene uncertain. This CDR3 is built from 14 residues. From germline, CDR1 is SGHRS and CDR2 YFSETQ. V gave up 3 bases and J gave up 0 bases, with 9 bases separating them. For the CDR3, the DNA is TGCGCCAGCAGCTCAGAAGTTGCTAACTATGGCTACACCTTC. It translates to CASSSEVANYGYTF.

The V and J genes are TRBV18 and TRBJ1-4; the D is unclear. The V gene's germline CDR1 is KGHSH and CDR2 LQKENI. V lost 5 bases and J 3 bases, leaving 7 bases between the germline ends. The CDR3 extends over 13 amino acids. CDR3 bases: TGTGCCAGCTCAGGCCAGGCTAATGAAAAACTGTTTTTT. Translating it yields CASSGQANEKLFF.

The gene calls are TRBV14 and TRBJ2-1, with unresolved D. The V gene lost 4 bases and the J gene lost 10 bases, with 20 bases spanning the gap. The CDR3 sequence is 15 residues long. The germline V gene has CDR1 SGHDN and CDR2 FVKESK. The CDR3: CASSPRYGYSGEQFF. The CDR3 bases are TGTGCCAGCAGCCCAAGATATGGGTACAGTGGGGAGCAGTTCTTC.

V is TRBV7-9 and J is TRBJ2-7; maybe TRBD1 (6 bases). From germline, CDR1 is SEHNR and CDR2 FQNEAQ (reference sequence). The V gene lost 4 bases and the J gene lost 6 bases, with 16 bases spanning the gap. The CDR3 is 14 amino acids. The CDR3 DNA reads TGTGCCAGCAGCTCCGGGGACATTTCGGGCGAGCAGTACTTC. Residues: CASSSGDISGEQYF.

The V gene is TRBV29-1, the J gene TRBJ1-1; a possible D gene is TRBD1 (5 bases). The CDR3 length is 12 residues. V was pared by 4 bases and J by 4 bases, with 10 bases between. CDR1 and CDR2 from the germline V gene are SQVTM and ANQGSEA. The CDR3 spells CSVGGVGTEAFF. The CDR3, as DNA: TGCAGCGTTGGGGGGGTTGGCACTGAAGCTTTCTTT.

The CDR3, as DNA: TGTGCCACCAGCGCCCGGGACAGGAACTATGGCTACACCTTC. Translation: CATSARDRNYGYTF. The chain couples TRBV15 to TRBJ1-2, with TRBD1 matching 8 bases. The CDR3 is 14 amino acids. Germline CDR1 LNHNV, CDR2 YYDKDF (reference sequence). Trimming at V came to 5 bases and at J to 2 bases, leaving 4 bases not matched to a gene.

The rearrangement joins TRBV2 to TRBJ2-1; weak D call: TRBD2 (5 bases). CDR3 length: 15 amino acids. Germline V CDR1 and CDR2: SNHLY, FYNNEI. The V gene lost 2 bases and the J gene lost 7 bases, with 15 bases spanning the gap. CDR3 DNA sequence: TGTGCCAGCAGTGAACTAGCCCTACAAGTAAATGAGCAGTTCTTC. Encoded protein: CASSELALQVNEQFF.

The chain combines TRBV3-1 (or the pseudogene TRBV3-2) with TRBJ2-5; tentative D call: TRBD2 (6 bases). Looked up from germline, CDR1 is LGHDT and CDR2 is YNNKEL (reference sequence). The CDR3 sequence is 14 residues long. V was trimmed by 2 bases and J by 9 bases, leaving 16 bases between them. The CDR3: CASSQPLTERAQYF. CDR3 coding DNA: TGTGCCAGCAGCCAACCTTTAACAGAGCGGGCCCAGTACTTC.

CDR3 sequence reads: CASKRSDRRADNEQFF. CDR3 sequence (DNA): TGTGCCAGCAAGAGATCCGACAGGCGAGCAGACAATGAGCAGTTCTTC. The chain uses TRBV5-6 and TRBJ2-1; the D gene is possibly TRBD1 (6 bases). The V and J ends lost 6 bases and 5 bases respectively, with 21 bases between them. Germline V lookup: CDR1 SGHDT, CDR2 YYEEEE. The CDR3 consists of 16 residues. Variable domain in full (rest from reference TRBV5-6 and TRBJ2-1): DAGVTQSPTHLIKTRGQQVTLRCSPKSGHDTVSWYQQALGQGPQFIFQYYEEEERQRGNFPDRFSGHQFPNYSSELNVNALLLGDSALYLCASKRSDRRADNEQFFGPGTRLTVL.

The rearrangement links TRBV6-4 to TRBJ1-2, with D possibly TRBD1 on 5 matching bases. V was pared by 0 bases and J by 8 bases, with 10 bases between. The CDR3 contains 13 residues. Looked up from germline, CDR1 is MRHNA and CDR2 is SNTAGT. The CDR3: CASSDSGLGGYTF. CDR3 sequence (DNA): TGTGCCAGCAGTGACTCGGGACTGGGGGGCTACACCTTC.

The chain recombines TRBV5-4 with TRBJ2-5; D remains unclear. The CDR3 is made up of 14 amino acids. From germline, CDR1 is SGHNT and CDR2 YYREEE (reference sequence). Trimming pared 2 bases from V and 3 bases from J, leaving 11 bases between. CDR3 amino acids: CASSFVESEETQYF. The CDR3, as DNA: TGTGCCAGCAGCTTCGTGGAAAGCGAAGAGACCCAGTACTTC.

The rearrangement uses TRBV7-2 and TRBJ1-5, with D perhaps matching TRBD1 (5 bases). The ends were cut back, 1 base at V and 7 bases at J, with 14 bases in the middle. The CDR3 is 15 residues long. Germline V gene data show CDR1 as SGHTA and CDR2 as FQGNSA. The CDR3 spells CASSLGPGAAQPQHF. The CDR3 DNA reads as TGTGCCAGCAGCTTAGGGCCTGGGGCGGCCCAGCCCCAGCATTTT.

Only one count was recorded for this clone. This chain uses TRBV5-6 with TRBJ2-7, with TRBD1 identical over 7 bases. V was clipped by 4 bases and J by 3 bases; unmatched bases: 4. The CDR3 contains 13 residues. Germline-derived CDR1 and CDR2 are SGHDT and YYEEEE. The CDR3 here is CASSPTGDYEQYF. The CDR3 bases are TGTGCCAGCAGCCCTACAGGGGACTACGAGCAGTACTTC. Full variable domain (rest looked up from reference TRBV5-6 and TRBJ2-7): DAGVTQSPTHLIKTRGQQVTLRCSPKSGHDTVSWYQQALGQGPQFIFQYYEEEERQRGNFPDRFSGHQFPNYSSELNVNALLLGDSALYLCASSPTGDYEQYFGPGTRLTVT.

V and J are TRBV15 and TRBJ1-1, with D tentatively TRBD1 (5 bases). V shed 1 base and J shed 5 bases, with 14 bases lying between them. Germline CDR1 and CDR2: LNHNV and YYDKDF (reference sequence). CDR3 length equals 15 residues. The CDR3 protein is CATSRGKGAGTEAFF. For the CDR3, the DNA is TGTGCCACCAGCAGAGGGAAAGGGGCCGGGACTGAAGCTTTCTTT. Complete variable domain (other parts from reference TRBV15 and TRBJ1-1): DAMVIQNPRYQVTQFGKPVTLSCSQTLNHNVMYWYQQKSSQAPKLLFHYYDKDFNNEADTPDNFQSRRPNTSFCFLDIRSPGLGDTAMYLCATSRGKGAGTEAFFGQGTRLTVV.

V gene TRBV7-9 combines with J gene TRBJ1-3, with D possibly TRBD1 on 5 matching bases. Germline V gene sequence: CDR1 SEHNR, CDR2 FQNEAQ (reference sequence). The ends were cut back, 3 bases at V and 5 bases at J, with 14 bases in the middle. The CDR3 contains 15 residues. Written as DNA, the CDR3 is TGTGCCAGCAGCTTCCGCGGGGACGGAAGAAACACCATATATTTT. It translates to CASSFRGDGRNTIYF.

This rearrangement joins TRBV30 to TRBJ1-2; 7 bases are a match to TRBD1. The germline CDR1 and CDR2 sequences are GTSNPN and SVGIG (reference sequence). The CDR3 spans 12 residues. J was trimmed by 8 bases and V by 0 bases; bases with no gene match: 3. CDR3 region: CAWSVQGVGYTF. The CDR3, as DNA: TGTGCCTGGAGTGTTCAGGGGGTGGGCTACACCTTC.